Each of the 19 T cell receptor beta chains below was sequenced from the same sample in a study of blood T cell repertoires in COVID-19. Clones were sequenced by immunoSEQ multiplex PCR, and TCRdb holds only the in-frame ones, with some missing. Here the sample spans fewer than 300,000 clones, 82% being singletons. Sequenced sample: peripheral blood. The receptors shown here come from a woman aged 18-35 years with acute or convalescent COVID-19.

Only one count was recorded for this clone. This rearrangement joins TRBV7-9 to TRBJ1-4; a weak D match, TRBD1 (5 bases). Germline assignment: CDR1 SEHNR and CDR2 FQNEAQ (reference sequence). CDR3 length equals 12 residues. With 5 bases removed from V and 8 bases from J, the gap between germline ends came to 9 bases. The CDR3 spells CASSRGVEKLFF. The CDR3, as DNA: TGTGCCAGCAGCCGGGGGGTGGAAAAACTGTTTTTT.

V is TRBV7-2 and J is TRBJ1-5; D is unresolved. Germline V gene sequence: CDR1 SGHTA, CDR2 FQGNSA. The V end lost 1 base, the J end lost 3 bases, and 10 bases lay between the germline ends. The CDR3 length is 15 residues. The CDR3 DNA sequence: TGTGCCAGCAGCTTAGTCCTTCAGTCCAATCAGCCCCAGCATTTT. Residues: CASSLVLQSNQPQHF.

V usage is TRBV6-5 and J usage is TRBJ1-6; a weak D match, TRBD1 (6 bases). CDR3 length equals 14 residues. Per the germline V gene, CDR1 is MNHEY and CDR2 is SVGAGI. The V end was cut by 5 bases, the J end by 6 bases, with 11 bases between. In DNA form, the CDR3 reads TGTGCCAGCAGTCCGCGACAGGTTAATTCACCCCTCCACTTT. It codes for CASSPRQVNSPLHF.

This chain connects TRBV10-3 to TRBJ2-2; no firm D call. Trimming took 10 bases from V and 1 from J, leaving 10 bases between them. The CDR3 consists of 13 residues. Per the germline V gene, CDR1 is ENHRY and CDR2 is SYGVKD. The CDR3 nucleotides read TGTGCCAGCCAGACTGAGAACACCGGGGAGCTGTTTTTT. Protein sequence: CASQTENTGELFF.

This chain links TRBV7-9 with TRBJ1-1, with TRBD1 matching 8 bases. The germline V gene encodes CDR1 SEHNR and CDR2 FQNEAQ (reference sequence). The CDR3 is 15 residues long. Trimming took 3 bases from V and 4 from J; bases not matched to a gene: 7. For the CDR3, the DNA is TGTGCCAGCAGCTTGACAGGGGCCATTGGCACTGAAGCTTTCTTT. It yields the protein CASSLTGAIGTEAFF.

V is TRBV21-1 and J is TRBJ2-1; TRBD2 is the table's D call, not checked against the DNA. TRBV21-1 constitutes a pseudogene. The CDR3 spans 13 residues. The CDR3 is CASSQGRRNEQFF. Written as DNA, the CDR3 is TGTGCCAGCAGCCAAGGGCGGCGGAATGAGCAGTTCTTC.

The rearrangement joins TRBV29-1 to TRBJ1-6, with D possibly TRBD1 on 5 matching bases. The CDR3 has 15 amino acids. Trimming removed 6 bases at V and 7 bases at J, with 19 bases between. Per germline, CDR1 SQVTM and CDR2 ANQGSEA. Here the CDR3 DNA reads TGCAGCGTCCGTGAGGCGGGAGGGGCCAATTCACCCCTCCACTTT. Translating it yields CSVREAGGANSPLHF.

This clone was counted once. V usage is TRBV11-3 and J usage is TRBJ2-1; TRBD2 agrees at 16 bases. This CDR3 comprises 18 residues. Germline-derived CDR1 and CDR2 are SGHNT and YENEEA. The J segment lost 6 bases and the V segment lost 5 bases, leaving 10 bases of the junction unmatched. Here the CDR3 DNA reads TGTGCCAGCAGCCCGGGAGGGACTAGCGGGAGGGTTCGCAATGAGCAGTTCTTC. It translates to CASSPGGTSGRVRNEQFF.

The chain employs TRBV27 and TRBJ2-5, with D maybe TRBD2 (7 bases). There are 15 residues in the CDR3. Trimming shortened V by 7 bases and J by 3 bases, and 18 bases separated the two germline ends. Per germline, CDR1 MNHEY and CDR2 SMNVEV (reference sequence). This CDR3 is CASTPYREGKETQYF. CDR3 nucleotides: TGTGCCAGCACCCCCTACAGGGAGGGGAAAGAGACCCAGTACTTC.

The chain carries TRBV7-2 and TRBJ1-5, with D uncertain. The CDR3 is 16 amino acids. CDR1 is SGHTA and CDR2 is FQGNSA in the germline V gene. Trimming stripped 5 bases from V and 3 bases from J, with 17 bases between. DNA of the CDR3: TGTGCCAGCAGCCAGAAAGGCAGCGGTTCCAATCAGCCCCAGCATTTT. Translated: CASSQKGSGSNQPQHF.

With regard to this clone: The sample carries other DNA sequences with the same CDR3. CDR3 sequence (DNA): TGTGCCAGCAGCTTAGAATACAGACCGAACACTGAAGCTTTCTTT. Translation: CASSLEYRPNTEAFF. The chain couples TRBV7-2 to TRBJ1-1; D unclear. Trimming pared 1 base from V and 1 base from J, leaving 10 bases between. The CDR3 spans 15 residues. CDR1 SGHTA and CDR2 FQGNSA come from the germline V gene. Together with reference TRBV7-2 and TRBJ1-1, the CDR3 gives the full variable domain: GAGVSQSPSNKVTEKGKDVELRCDPISGHTALYWYRQSLGQGLEFLIYFQGNSAPDKSGLPSDRFSAERTGGSVSTLTIQRTQQEDSAVYLCASSLEYRPNTEAFFGQGTRLTVV.

J is TRBJ1-1 and V is TRBV5-1, with D unclear. CDR3 length: 17 residues. Trimming stripped 0 bases from V and 0 bases from J, with 15 bases between. Germline values: CDR1 SGHRS, CDR2 YFSETQ. CDR3 bases: TGCGCCAGCAGCTTGGTCTTTAGCGGGGAAATGAACACTGAAGCTTTCTTT. Protein product: CASSLVFSGEMNTEAFF.

The V and J genes are TRBV6-6 and TRBJ2-7; 8 positions agree with TRBD1. CDR1 is MNHNY, CDR2 SVGAGI, per germline (reference sequence). The junction had 7 bases not matched to a gene; V was cut back by 6 bases and J by 0 bases. CDR3 length: 15 residues. CDR3 in amino acids: CASRLTGGSSYEQYF. CDR3 coding DNA: TGTGCCAGCAGATTAACAGGGGGAAGCTCCTACGAGCAGTACTTC.

The count of this clone is one. Other nucleotide sequences in the sample specify the same CDR3. The rearrangement links TRBV11-2 to TRBJ1-1; D not certain. V was clipped by 2 bases and J by 1 base, with 2 bases between them. Germline loops: CDR1 SGHAT, CDR2 FQNNGV. The CDR3 runs 12 residues. CDR3 DNA sequence: TGTGCCAGCAGCTTACAGAACACTGAAGCTTTCTTT. Translating it yields CASSLQNTEAFF.

Only a few counts were recorded for this clone. The chain recombines TRBV30 with TRBJ2-3, with D perhaps matching TRBD1 (5 bases). This CDR3 contains 14 residues. Germline loops: CDR1 GTSNPN, CDR2 SVGIG (reference sequence). V lost 4 bases and J 4 bases, leaving 15 bases between the germline ends. This chain's CDR3 is CAWIATDGADTQYF. The DNA of the CDR3 is TGTGCCTGGATTGCGACAGACGGAGCAGATACGCAGTATTTT. The entire variable domain, with the rest obtained from reference TRBV30 and TRBJ2-3, is as follows: SQTIHQWPATLVQPVGSPLSLECTVEGTSNPNLYWYRQAAGRGLQLLFYSVGIGQISSEVPQNLSASRPQDRQFILSSKKLLLSDSGFYLCAWIATDGADTQYFGPGTRLTVL.

The chain has TRBV19 and TRBJ2-2, with TRBD1 as a possible D gene (6 bases). Germline-derived CDR1 and CDR2 are LNHDA and SQIVND (reference sequence). Trimming shortened V by 8 bases and J by 4 bases, and 26 bases separated the two germline ends. This CDR3 has 18 amino acids. The CDR3 nucleotides read TGTGCCAGTGGAACCTCGACAGGTCCATTAGTCGGCACCGGGGAGCTGTTTTTT. The encoded protein is CASGTSTGPLVGTGELFF.

With regard to this clone: Other DNA sequences in this specimen translate into the identical CDR3. This chain joins TRBV6-6 and TRBJ2-1; 14 bases line up with TRBD2. The CDR3 runs 17 residues. V lost 5 bases, J lost 1 base, and 4 bases stayed unmatched. The germline V gene encodes CDR1 MNHNY and CDR2 SVGAGI (reference sequence). The CDR3 region is CASSRGTSGRSYNEQFF. In DNA form, the CDR3 reads TGTGCCAGCAGTCGTGGGACTAGCGGGAGATCCTACAATGAGCAGTTCTTC.

The gene calls are TRBV19 and TRBJ2-5; tentative D call: TRBD1 (7 bases). V was cut by 8 bases and J by 5 bases, with 21 bases left in between. The germline V gene has CDR1 LNHDA and CDR2 SQIVND (reference sequence). There are 15 residues in the CDR3. CDR3 region: CASGMNRGLAETQYF. The CDR3, as DNA: TGTGCCAGTGGAATGAACAGGGGACTTGCCGAGACCCAGTACTTC.

This chain joins TRBV29-1 and TRBJ2-2, with TRBD2 as a possible D gene (6 bases). Germline V gene lookup returns CDR1 SQVTM and CDR2 ANQGSEA. This CDR3 is 15 amino acids long. V lost 4 bases and J lost 0, with 12 bases in between. Here the CDR3 DNA reads TGCAGCGTTGTAGGGCTAGCGTCGAACACCGGGGAGCTGTTTTTT. It encodes CSVVGLASNTGELFF.